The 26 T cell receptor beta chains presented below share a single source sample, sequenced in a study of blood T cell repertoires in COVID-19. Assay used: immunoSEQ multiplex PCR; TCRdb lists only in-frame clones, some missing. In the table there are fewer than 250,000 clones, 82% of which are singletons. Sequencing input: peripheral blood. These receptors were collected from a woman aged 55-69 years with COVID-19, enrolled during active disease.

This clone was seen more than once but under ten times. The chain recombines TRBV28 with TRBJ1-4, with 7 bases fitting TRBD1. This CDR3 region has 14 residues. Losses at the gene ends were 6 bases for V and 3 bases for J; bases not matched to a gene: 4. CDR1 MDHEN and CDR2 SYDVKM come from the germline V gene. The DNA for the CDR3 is TGTGCCAGCAGCTTGACAGGGTCTAATGAAAAACTGTTTTTT. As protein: CASSLTGSNEKLFF.

The CDR3 spells CATGGGLLYNEQFF. The CDR3 coding sequence is TGTGCCACCGGGGGGGGGCTACTCTACAATGAGCAGTTCTTC. This sequence joins TRBV6-5 and TRBJ2-1; 8 nucleotides match TRBD2. Germline CDR1 reads MNHEY; CDR2 reads SVGAGI. The V and J ends lost 10 bases and 3 bases, in that order; junction bases with no gene match: 8. CDR3 length: 14 amino acids.

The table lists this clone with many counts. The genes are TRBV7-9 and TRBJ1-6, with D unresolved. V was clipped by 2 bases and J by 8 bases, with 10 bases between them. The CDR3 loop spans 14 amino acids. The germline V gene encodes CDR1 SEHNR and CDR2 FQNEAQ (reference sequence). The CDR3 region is CASSLSTVDSPLHF. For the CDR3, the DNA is TGTGCCAGCAGCTTAAGTACGGTTGATTCACCCCTCCACTTT.

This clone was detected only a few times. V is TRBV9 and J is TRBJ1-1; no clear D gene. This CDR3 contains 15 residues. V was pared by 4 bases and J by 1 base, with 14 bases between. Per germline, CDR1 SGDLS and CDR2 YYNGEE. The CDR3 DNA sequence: TGTGCCAGCAGCTCAGGCACCCTGGGGAACACTGAAGCTTTCTTT. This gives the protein CASSSGTLGNTEAFF.

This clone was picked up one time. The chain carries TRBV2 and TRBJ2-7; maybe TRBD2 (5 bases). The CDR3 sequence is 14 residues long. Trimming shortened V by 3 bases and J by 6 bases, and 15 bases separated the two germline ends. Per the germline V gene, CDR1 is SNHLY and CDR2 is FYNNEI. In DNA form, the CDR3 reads TGTGCCAGCAGTGAGCTGAGGGCTGTTCGCGAGCAGTACTTC. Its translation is CASSELRAVREQYF.

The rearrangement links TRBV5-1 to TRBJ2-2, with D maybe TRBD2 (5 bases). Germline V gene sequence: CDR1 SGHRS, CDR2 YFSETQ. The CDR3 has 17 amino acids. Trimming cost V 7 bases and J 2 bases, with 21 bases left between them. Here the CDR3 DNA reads TGCGCCAGCTCCCACGCTGTGGGGAGACTAAACACCGGGGAGCTGTTTTTT. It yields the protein CASSHAVGRLNTGELFF. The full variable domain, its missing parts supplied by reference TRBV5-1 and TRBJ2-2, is KAGVTQTPRYLIKTRGQQVTLSCSPISGHRSVSWYQQTPGQGLQFLFEYFSETQRNKGNFPGRFSGRQFSNSRSEMNVSTLELGDSALYLCASSHAVGRLNTGELFFGEGSRLTVL.

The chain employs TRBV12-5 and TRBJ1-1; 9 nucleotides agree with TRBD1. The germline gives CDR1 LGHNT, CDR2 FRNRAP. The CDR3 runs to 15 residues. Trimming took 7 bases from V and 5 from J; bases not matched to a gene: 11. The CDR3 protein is CASALPGTGKTEAFF. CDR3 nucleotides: TGTGCTAGTGCCCTTCCCGGGACAGGGAAGACTGAAGCTTTCTTT.

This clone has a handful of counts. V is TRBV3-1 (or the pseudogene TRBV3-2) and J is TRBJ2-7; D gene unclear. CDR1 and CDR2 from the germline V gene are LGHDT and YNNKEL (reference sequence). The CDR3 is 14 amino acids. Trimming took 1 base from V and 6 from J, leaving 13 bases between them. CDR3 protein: CASSQAKNFREQYF. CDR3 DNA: TGTGCCAGCAGCCAAGCGAAAAACTTCCGCGAGCAGTACTTC.

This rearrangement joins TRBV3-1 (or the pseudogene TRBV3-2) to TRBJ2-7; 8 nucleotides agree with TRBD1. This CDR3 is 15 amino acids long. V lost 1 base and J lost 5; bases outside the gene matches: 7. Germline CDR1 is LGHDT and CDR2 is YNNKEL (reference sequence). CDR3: CASSQAFQGAHEQYF. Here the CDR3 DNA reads TGTGCCAGCAGCCAAGCTTTTCAGGGGGCACACGAGCAGTACTTC.

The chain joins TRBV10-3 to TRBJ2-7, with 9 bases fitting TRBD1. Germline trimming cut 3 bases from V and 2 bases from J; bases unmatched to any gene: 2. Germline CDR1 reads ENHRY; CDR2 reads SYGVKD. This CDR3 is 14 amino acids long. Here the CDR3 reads CAISEGDRAYEQYV. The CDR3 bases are TGTGCCATCAGTGAAGGGGACAGGGCCTACGAGCAGTACGTC.

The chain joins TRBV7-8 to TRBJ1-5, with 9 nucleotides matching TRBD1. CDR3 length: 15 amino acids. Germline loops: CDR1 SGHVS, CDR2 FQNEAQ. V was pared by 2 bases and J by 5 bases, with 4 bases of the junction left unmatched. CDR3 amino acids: CASSLYRGRDQPQHF. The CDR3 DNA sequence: TGTGCCAGCAGCTTATACAGGGGGCGCGATCAGCCCCAGCATTTT.

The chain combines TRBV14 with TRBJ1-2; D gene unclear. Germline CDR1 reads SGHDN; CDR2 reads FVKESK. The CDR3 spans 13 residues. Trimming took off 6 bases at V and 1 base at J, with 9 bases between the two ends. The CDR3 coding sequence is TGTGCCAGCAGTCCGACACTTAACTATGGCTACACCTTC. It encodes CASSPTLNYGYTF.

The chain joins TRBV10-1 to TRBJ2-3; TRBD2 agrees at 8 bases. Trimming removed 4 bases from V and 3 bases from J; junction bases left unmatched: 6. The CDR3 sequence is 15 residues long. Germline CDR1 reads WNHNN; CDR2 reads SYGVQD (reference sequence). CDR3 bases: TGCGCCAGCAGTGGTGCGGGGGGCGGAACAGATACGCAGTATTTT. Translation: CASSGAGGGTDTQYF.

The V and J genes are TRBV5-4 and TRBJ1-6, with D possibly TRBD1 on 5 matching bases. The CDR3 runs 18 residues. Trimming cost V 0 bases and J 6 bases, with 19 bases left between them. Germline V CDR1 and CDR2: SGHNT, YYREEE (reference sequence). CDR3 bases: TGTGCCAGCAGCTTGGGCGGGGGGGGAAGGCCCCCTAATTCACCCCTCCACTTT. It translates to CASSLGGGGRPPNSPLHF.

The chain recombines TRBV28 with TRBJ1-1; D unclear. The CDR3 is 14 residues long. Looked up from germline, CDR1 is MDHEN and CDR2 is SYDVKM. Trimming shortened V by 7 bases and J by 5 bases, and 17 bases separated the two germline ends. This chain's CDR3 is CASTPSQPNTEAFF. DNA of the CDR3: TGTGCCAGCACCCCCTCACAGCCTAATACTGAAGCTTTCTTT.

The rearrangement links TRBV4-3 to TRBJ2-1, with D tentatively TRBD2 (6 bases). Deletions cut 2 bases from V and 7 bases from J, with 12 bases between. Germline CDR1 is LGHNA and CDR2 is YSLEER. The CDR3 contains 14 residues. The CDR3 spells CASSQLGRGNEQFF. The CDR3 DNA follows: TGCGCCAGCAGCCAACTTGGGCGGGGAAATGAGCAGTTCTTC.

As DNA, the CDR3 is TGTGCCACCAGCATCCCGGGACAGGGTTTAGCAGATACGCAGTATTTT. Encoded protein: CATSIPGQGLADTQYF. The rearrangement uses TRBV15 and TRBJ2-3; 9 nucleotides match TRBD1. This CDR3 region has 16 residues. Germline values: CDR1 LNHNV, CDR2 YYDKDF (reference sequence). Trimming at V came to 4 bases and at J to 4 bases, leaving 9 bases not matched to a gene.

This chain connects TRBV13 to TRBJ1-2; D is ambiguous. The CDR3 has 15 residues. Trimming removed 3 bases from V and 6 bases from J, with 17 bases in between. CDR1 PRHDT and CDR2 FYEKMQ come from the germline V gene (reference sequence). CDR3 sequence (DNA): TGTGCCAGCAGCTTTGTTATCCGTGTAGAAAATGGCTACACCTTC. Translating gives CASSFVIRVENGYTF.

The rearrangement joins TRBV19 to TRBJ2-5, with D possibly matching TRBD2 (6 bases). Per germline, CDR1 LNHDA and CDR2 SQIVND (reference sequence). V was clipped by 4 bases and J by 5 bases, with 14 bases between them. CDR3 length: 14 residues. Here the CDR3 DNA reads TGTGCCAGTAGTAGAACGGGCCGGGGGGAGACCCAGTACTTC. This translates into CASSRTGRGETQYF.

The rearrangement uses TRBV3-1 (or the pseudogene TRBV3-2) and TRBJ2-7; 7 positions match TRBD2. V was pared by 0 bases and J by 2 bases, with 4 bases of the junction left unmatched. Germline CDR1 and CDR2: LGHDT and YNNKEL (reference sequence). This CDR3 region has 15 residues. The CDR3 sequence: CASSQEASGAYEQYF. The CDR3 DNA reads TGTGCCAGCAGCCAAGAGGCTAGCGGAGCCTACGAGCAGTACTTC.

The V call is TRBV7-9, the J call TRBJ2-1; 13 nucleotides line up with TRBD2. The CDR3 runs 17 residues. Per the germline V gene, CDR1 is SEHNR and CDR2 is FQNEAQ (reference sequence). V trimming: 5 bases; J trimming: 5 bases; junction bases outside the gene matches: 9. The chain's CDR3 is CASSGVVGTSGNNEQFF. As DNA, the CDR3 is TGTGCCAGCAGCGGCGTCGTCGGGACTAGCGGGAACAATGAGCAGTTCTTC.

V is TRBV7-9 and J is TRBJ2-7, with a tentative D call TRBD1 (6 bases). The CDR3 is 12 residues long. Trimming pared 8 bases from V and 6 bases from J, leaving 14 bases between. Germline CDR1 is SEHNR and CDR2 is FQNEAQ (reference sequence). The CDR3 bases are TGTGCCAGCTCCAACAGGGTCGTCGAGCAGTACTTC. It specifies CASSNRVVEQYF.

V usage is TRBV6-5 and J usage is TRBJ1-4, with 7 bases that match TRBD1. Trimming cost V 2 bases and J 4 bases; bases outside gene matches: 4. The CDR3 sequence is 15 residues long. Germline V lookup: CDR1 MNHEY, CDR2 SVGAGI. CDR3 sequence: CASSYDRDSNEKLFF. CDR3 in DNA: TGTGCCAGCAGTTACGATCGGGACAGTAATGAAAAACTGTTTTTT.

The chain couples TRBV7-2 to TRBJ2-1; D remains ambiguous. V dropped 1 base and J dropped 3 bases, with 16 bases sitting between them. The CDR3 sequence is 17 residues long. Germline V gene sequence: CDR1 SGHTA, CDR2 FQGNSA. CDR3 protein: CASSLVWSYNDYNEQFF. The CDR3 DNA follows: TGTGCCAGCAGCTTAGTTTGGAGCTACAACGACTACAATGAGCAGTTCTTC.

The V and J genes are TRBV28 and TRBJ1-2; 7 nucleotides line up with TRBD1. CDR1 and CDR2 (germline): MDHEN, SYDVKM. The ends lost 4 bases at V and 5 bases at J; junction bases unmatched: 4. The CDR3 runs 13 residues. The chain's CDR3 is CASSSGTDYGYTF. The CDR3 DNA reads TGTGCCAGCAGTTCCGGGACAGATTATGGCTACACCTTC.

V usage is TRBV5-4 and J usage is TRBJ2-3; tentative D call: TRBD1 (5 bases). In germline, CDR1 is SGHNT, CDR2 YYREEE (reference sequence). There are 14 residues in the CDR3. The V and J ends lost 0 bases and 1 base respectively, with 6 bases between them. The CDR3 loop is CASSLGQRTDTQYF. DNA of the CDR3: TGTGCCAGCAGCTTGGGACAGCGCACAGATACGCAGTATTTT.